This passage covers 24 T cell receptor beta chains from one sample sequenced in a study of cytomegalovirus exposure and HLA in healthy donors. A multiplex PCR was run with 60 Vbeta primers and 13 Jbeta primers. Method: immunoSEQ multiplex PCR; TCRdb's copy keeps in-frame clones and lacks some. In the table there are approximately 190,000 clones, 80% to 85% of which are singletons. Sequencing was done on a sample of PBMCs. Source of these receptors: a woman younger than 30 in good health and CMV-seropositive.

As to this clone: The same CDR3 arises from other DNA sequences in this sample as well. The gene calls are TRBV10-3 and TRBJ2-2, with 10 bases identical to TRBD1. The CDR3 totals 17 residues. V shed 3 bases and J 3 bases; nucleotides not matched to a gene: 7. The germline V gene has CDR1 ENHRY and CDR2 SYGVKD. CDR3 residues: CAISDAGTGDYTGELFF. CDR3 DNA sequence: TGTGCCATCAGTGATGCCGGGACAGGGGATTACACCGGGGAGCTGTTTTTT.

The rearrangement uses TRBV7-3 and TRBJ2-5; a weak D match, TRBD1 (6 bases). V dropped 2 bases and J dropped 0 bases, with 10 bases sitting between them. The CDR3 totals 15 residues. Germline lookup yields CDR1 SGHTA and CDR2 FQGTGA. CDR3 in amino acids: CASSLLGQNQETQYF. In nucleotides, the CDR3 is TGTGCCAGCAGCTTATTAGGACAGAACCAAGAGACCCAGTACTTC. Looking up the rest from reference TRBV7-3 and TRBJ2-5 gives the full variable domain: GAGVSQTPSNKVTEKGKYVELRCDPISGHTALYWYRQSLGQGPEFLIYFQGTGAADDSGLPNDRFFAVRPEGSVSTLKIQRTERGDSAVYLCASSLLGQNQETQYFGPGTRLLVL.

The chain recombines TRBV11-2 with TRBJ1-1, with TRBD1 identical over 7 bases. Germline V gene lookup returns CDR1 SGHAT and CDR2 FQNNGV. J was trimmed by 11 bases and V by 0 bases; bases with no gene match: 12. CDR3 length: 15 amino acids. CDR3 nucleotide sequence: TGTGCCAGCAGCTTAGATCTGATAACAGGGGTAGTGGCTTTCTTT. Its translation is CASSLDLITGVVAFF.

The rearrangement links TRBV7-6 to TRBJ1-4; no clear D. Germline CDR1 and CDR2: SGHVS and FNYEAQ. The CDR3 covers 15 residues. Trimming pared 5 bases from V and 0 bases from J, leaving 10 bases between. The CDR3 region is CASSATDATNEKLFF. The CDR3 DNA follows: TGTGCCAGCAGCGCAACAGATGCAACTAATGAAAAACTGTTTTTT.

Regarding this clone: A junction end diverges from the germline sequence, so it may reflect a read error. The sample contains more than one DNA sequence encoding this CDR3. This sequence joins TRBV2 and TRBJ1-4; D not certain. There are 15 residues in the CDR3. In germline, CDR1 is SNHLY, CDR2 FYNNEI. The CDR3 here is CASSEARATNEKLFF. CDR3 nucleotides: TGTGCCAGCAGTGAAGCGAGGGCAACTAATGAAAAATTGTTTTTT.

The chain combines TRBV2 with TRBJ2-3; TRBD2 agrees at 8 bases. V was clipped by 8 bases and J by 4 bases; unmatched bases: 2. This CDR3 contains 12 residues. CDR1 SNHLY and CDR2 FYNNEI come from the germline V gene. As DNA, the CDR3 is TGTGCCAGCGGGGGACTAGCAGATACGCAGTATTTT. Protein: CASGGLADTQYF.

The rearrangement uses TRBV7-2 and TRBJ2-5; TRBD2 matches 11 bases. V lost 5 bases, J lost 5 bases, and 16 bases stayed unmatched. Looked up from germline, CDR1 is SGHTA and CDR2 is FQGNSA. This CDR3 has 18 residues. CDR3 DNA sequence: TGTGCCAGCAGCCCCCTAGCGGGGGGCCTCGGGCGGGGGGAGACCCAGTACTTC. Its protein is CASSPLAGGLGRGETQYF.

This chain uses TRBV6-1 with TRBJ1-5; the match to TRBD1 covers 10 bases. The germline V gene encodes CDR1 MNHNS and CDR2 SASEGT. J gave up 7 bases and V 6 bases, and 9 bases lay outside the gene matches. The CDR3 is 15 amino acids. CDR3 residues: CASSSGTGARQPQHF. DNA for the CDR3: TGTGCCAGCAGCTCCGGGACAGGGGCGAGGCAGCCCCAGCATTTT.

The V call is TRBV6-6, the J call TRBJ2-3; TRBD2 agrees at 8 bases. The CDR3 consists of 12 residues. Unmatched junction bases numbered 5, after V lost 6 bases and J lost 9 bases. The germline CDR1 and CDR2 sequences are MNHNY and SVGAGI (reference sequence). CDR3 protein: CASSLPGGTQYF. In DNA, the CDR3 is TGTGCCAGCAGCCTACCGGGGGGGACGCAGTATTTT.

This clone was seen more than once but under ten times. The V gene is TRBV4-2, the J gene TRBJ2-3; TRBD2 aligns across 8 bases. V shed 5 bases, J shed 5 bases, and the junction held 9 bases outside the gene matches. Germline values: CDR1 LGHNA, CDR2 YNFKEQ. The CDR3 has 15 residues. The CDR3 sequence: CASSLTGGARDTQYF. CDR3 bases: TGTGCCAGCAGCTTGACCGGGGGGGCCAGAGATACGCAGTATTTT.

CDR3 sequence reads: CASSPRLASNTEAFF. DNA of the CDR3: TGCGCCAGCAGCCCCAGACTGGCAAGCAACACTGAAGCTTTCTTT. The chain is built from TRBV5-1 and TRBJ1-1; D gene unclear. CDR3 length: 15 residues. Germline CDR1 is SGHRS and CDR2 is YFSETQ. V lost 4 bases and J 2 bases, leaving 15 bases between the germline ends.

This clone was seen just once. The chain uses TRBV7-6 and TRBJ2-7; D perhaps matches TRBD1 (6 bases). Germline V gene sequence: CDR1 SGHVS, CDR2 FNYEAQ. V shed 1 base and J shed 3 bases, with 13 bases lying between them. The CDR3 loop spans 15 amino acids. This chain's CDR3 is CASSLGQDPYYEQYF. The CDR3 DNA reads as TGTGCCAGCAGCTTAGGACAGGACCCTTACTACGAGCAGTACTTC.

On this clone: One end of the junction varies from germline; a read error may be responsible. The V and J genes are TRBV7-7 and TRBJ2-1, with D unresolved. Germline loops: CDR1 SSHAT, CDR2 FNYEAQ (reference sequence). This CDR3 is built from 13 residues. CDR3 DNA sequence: TGTGCTAGCAGCCCGAGCTCCTACAATGAGCAGTTCTTC. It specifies CASSPSSYNEQFF.

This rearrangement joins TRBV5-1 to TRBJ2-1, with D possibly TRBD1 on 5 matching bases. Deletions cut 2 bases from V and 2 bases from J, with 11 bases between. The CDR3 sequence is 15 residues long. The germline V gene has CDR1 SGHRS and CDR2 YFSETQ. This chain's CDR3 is CASSFEQGTYNEQFF. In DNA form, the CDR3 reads TGCGCCAGCAGCTTCGAGCAGGGTACCTACAATGAGCAGTTCTTC.

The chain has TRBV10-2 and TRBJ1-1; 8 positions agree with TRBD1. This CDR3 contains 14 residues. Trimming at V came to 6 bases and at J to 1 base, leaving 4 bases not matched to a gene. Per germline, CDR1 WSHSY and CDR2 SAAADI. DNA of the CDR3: TGCGCCAGCAGAGAGGACAGGGCGAACACTGAAGCTTTCTTT. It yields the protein CASREDRANTEAFF.

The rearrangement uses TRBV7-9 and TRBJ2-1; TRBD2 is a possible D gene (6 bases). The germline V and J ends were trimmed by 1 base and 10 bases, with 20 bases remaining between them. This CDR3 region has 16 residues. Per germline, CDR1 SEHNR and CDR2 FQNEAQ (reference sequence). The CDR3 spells CASSLGLGTAGREQFF. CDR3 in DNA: TGTGCCAGCAGCTTAGGATTGGGGACTGCGGGTAGAGAGCAGTTCTTC.

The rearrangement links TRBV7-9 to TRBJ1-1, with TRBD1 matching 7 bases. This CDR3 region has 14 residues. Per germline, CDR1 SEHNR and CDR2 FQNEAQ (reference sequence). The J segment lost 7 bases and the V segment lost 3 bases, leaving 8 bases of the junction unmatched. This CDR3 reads CASSFPFQGDEAFF. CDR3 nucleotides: TGTGCCAGCAGCTTCCCGTTTCAGGGGGATGAAGCTTTCTTT.

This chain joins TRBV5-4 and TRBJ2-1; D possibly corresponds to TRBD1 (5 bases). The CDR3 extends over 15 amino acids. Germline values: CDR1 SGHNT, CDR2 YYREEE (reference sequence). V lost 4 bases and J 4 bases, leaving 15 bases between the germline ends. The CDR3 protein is CASSTFQTAYNEQFF. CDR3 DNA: TGTGCCAGCAGCACCTTTCAGACAGCATACAATGAGCAGTTCTTC. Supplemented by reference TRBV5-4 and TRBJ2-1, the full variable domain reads ETGVTQSPTHLIKTRGQQVTLRCSSQSGHNTVSWYQQALGQGPQFIFQYYREEENGRGNFPPRFSGLQFPNYSSELNVNALELDDSALYLCASSTFQTAYNEQFFGPGTRLTVL.

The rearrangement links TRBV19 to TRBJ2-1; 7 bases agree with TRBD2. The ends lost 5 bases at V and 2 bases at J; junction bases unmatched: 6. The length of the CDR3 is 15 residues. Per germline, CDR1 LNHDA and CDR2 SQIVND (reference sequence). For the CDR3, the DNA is TGTGCCAGTAGTTCCCGACTAGCCCCCTACAATGAGCAGTTCTTC. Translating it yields CASSSRLAPYNEQFF. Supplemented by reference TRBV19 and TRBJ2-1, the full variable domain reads DGGITQSPKYLFRKEGQNVTLSCEQNLNHDAMYWYRQDPGQGLRLIYYSQIVNDFQKGDIAEGYSVSREKKESFPLTVTSAQKNPTAFYLCASSSRLAPYNEQFFGPGTRLTVL.

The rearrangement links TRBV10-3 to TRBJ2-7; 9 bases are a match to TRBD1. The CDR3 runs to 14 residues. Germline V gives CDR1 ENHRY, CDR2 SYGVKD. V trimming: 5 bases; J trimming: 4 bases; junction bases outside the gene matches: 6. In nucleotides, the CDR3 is TGTGCCATCAGTAGGACAGGGGACAAGTACGAGCAGTACTTC. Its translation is CAISRTGDKYEQYF.

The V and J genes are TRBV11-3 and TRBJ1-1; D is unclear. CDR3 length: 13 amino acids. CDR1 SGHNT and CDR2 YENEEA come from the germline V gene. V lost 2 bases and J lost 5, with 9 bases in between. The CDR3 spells CASSLMRLTEAFF. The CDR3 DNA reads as TGTGCCAGCAGCTTAATGAGGTTGACTGAAGCTTTCTTT.

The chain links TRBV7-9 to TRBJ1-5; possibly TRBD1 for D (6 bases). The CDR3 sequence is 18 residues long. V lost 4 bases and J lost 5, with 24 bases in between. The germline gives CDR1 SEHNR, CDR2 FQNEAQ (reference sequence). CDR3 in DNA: TGTGCCAGCAGCTCCTACGGTGGGCAACAGGGTTATTATCAGCCCCAGCATTTT. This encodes CASSSYGGQQGYYQPQHF.

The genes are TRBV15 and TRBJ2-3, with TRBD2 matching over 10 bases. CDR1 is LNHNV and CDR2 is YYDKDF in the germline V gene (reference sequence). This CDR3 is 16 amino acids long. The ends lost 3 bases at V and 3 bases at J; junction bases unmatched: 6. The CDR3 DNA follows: TGTGCCACCAGCAGGGGAAGCGGGGGGGCGACAGATACGCAGTATTTT. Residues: CATSRGSGGATDTQYF.

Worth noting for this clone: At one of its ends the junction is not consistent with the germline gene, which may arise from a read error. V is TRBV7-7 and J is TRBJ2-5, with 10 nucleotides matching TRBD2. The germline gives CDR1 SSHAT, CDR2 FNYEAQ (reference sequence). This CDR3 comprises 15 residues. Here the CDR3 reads CASSLLPSGGGTQYF. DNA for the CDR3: TGTGCTAGCAGCTTACTGCCTAGCGGGGGTGGGACCCAGTACTTC.